This TCR beta chain was observed in a study of cytomegalovirus exposure and HLA in healthy donors. Notes on the study in general: In a later analysis, DRB1 alleles had the most associated TCRs; HLA-C alleles the fewest. Earlier analysis found most TCR beta V segments productive about 87% or about 30% of the time.

The V end was cut by 2 bases, the J end by 7 bases, with 9 bases between. CDR1 and CDR2 (germline): SGDLS, YYNGEE. CDR3 length: 12 amino acids. The PCR contained 60 Vbeta and 13 Jbeta primers. Profiling relied on immunoSEQ multiplex PCR, and the TCRdb table lists in-frame clones only, not all of them. The sample yields about 180,000 clones, around 80% seen once. Of note for this clone: The antigen is unknown.

The sequencing sample was made of PBMCs. The chain links TRBV9 to TRBJ1-1; D gene ambiguous. The receptor was derived from a man in his late teens or twenties in good health and CMV-seronegative. This CDR3 is CASSVVCVEAFF. The CDR3 DNA reads TGTGCCAGCAGCGTTGTTTGCGTTGAAGCTTTCTTT.